The clone carrying this T cell receptor beta chain occurred many times. The antigen remains unidentified. The data were taken from a study of T-cell memory formation after mild COVID-19. Study results and caveats: From day 15 to 85, contracting clones were balanced between CD4 and CD8, whereas later expanders leaned toward CD4+. CM and EM subsets held most contracting CD4+ clones; EMRA held CD8+ ones.

Trimming pared 2 bases from V and 2 bases from J, leaving 13 bases between. The germline gives CDR1 SGHRS, CDR2 YFSETQ. CDR3 length equals 16 residues. One entry per CDR3 protein, called by TCRdb with MiXCR from the 5' RACE reads. The sample consists of around 300,000 distinct CDR3 sequences, roughly 15% of them appearing once. This receptor was identified in a man aged 18-30 years who had mild COVID-19 (a few samples of this study predate the infection). Cell type and time point are not known. The chain employs TRBV5-1 and TRBJ2-2, with unresolved D. Sample: PBMCs or a T cell subset sorted from them (not recorded which). CDR3 sequence (DNA): TGCGCCAGCAGCTTTTCAGGTGGGGTCAACACCGGGGAGCTGTTTTTT. This codes for CASSFSGGVNTGELFF.